The following is a T cell receptor (beta chain) sequence with its context. As yet, its antigen is unknown. The sample originates from a study of cytomegalovirus exposure and HLA in healthy donors. Study-level points and caveats: Later analysis suggested links between common viral pathogens and several top significant clusters.

Primers for the PCR totalled 60 Vbeta and 13 Jbeta. Profiled with immunoSEQ multiplex PCR; TCRdb holds only in-frame clones, not every one. This sample has roughly 160,000 clones; approximately 85% occur once, and the top ten carry 2% to 3%. Those who donated were healthy bone marrow donors. CDR1 is GTSNPN, CDR2 SVGIG, per germline (reference sequence). The germline V and J ends were trimmed by 3 bases and 3 bases, with 12 bases remaining between them. The CDR3 is 13 residues long. This clonotype was obtained from a man aged 25-45 years in good health and CMV-seropositive. Sequenced sample: PBMCs. The gene calls are TRBV30 and TRBJ2-7; no reliable D call. The CDR3 sequence is CAWSSVSVYEQYF. As DNA, the CDR3 is TGTGCCTGGAGCTCGGTCTCCGTCTACGAGCAGTACTTC.